This TCR beta chain was recovered during a study of CD8 T cells in Susac syndrome. Study-level findings and limits: By the study's own acknowledgment, its TCR sequencing and HLA analysis included relatively few individuals.

Notes on this clonotype: Its target is unknown.

Sequencing of TCR beta, carried out with a high-throughput approach, was applied to CD8+ and CD4+ T cells from the blood. The multiple sclerosis controls were treatment-naive patients with relapsing-remitting disease that was stable or active. When the RNA was reverse transcribed, random hexamers were used with an input of roughly 0.5 to 1 ug. The amplification used immunoSEQ multiplex PCR on TCR beta CDR3; it spanned 54 Vbeta and 13 Jbeta. TCRdb ran MiXCR on the immunoSEQ multiplex PCR reads and lists one entry per CDR3 protein. The table records about 300,000 distinct CDR3 sequences, 75% to 85% of them present only once. Trimming pared 0 bases from V and 5 bases from J, leaving 14 bases between. CDR3 length: 15 amino acids. Germline values: CDR1 SGDLS, CDR2 YYNGEE.

V and J are TRBV9 and TRBJ2-5; D may be TRBD1 (5 bases). The sequence derives from a human donor with multiple sclerosis. The sequenced sample was CD8+ T cells from PBMCs. In DNA form, the CDR3 reads TGTGCCAGCAGCGTAGTAGGGGATACACGGGAGACCCAGTACTTC. Translation: CASSVVGDTRETQYF. The variable domain in full, completed from reference TRBV9 and TRBJ2-5, reads DSGVTQTPKHLITATGQRVTLRCSPRSGDLSVYWYQQSLDQGLQFLIQYYNGEERAKGNILERFSAQQFPDLHSELNLSSLELGDSALYFCASSVVGDTRETQYFGPGTRLLVL.